A selection of T cell receptor beta chains follows, all from one sample in a study of shared clonotypes between healthy human individuals. Profiling relied on immunoSEQ multiplex PCR, and the TCRdb table lists in-frame clones only, not all of them. The table includes about 1 million clones, about four fifths detected once. The sequenced sample was memory CD4+ T cells from PBMCs. The source is a man aged 18 to 35 in good health. Some clones in this sample may be carry-over from other donors' samples. CDR3s include the opening cysteine and the closing phenylalanine or tryptophan.

v_gene: TRBV19; j_gene: TRBJ2-7; CDR3aa: CASSRRQGTYEQYF
v_gene: TRBV18; j_gene: TRBJ2-1; CDR3aa: CASSPPDGLQFF
v_gene: TRBV28; j_gene: TRBJ2-7; CDR3aa: CASSPPGTGSSYEQYF
v_gene: TRBV15; j_gene: TRBJ2-1; CDR3aa: CATSSLGGNYNEQFF
v_gene: TRBV25-1; j_gene: TRBJ2-5; CDR3aa: CASREQGALETQYF
v_gene: TRBV28; j_gene: TRBJ2-7; CDR3aa: CASIRPGSYEQYF
v_gene: TRBV7-2; j_gene: TRBJ1-3; CDR3aa: CASSPQRASSGNTIYF
v_gene: TRBV5-1; j_gene: TRBJ2-5; CDR3aa: CASSLEGAGETQYF
v_gene: TRBV4-1; j_gene: TRBJ2-6; CDR3aa: CASSQYSSGANVLTF
v_gene: TRBV10-1; j_gene: TRBJ1-2; CDR3aa: CASSDRRDGGYTF
v_gene: TRBV29-1; j_gene: TRBJ2-2; CDR3aa: CSAGGGQTGELFF
v_gene: TRBV5-1; j_gene: TRBJ2-3; CDR3aa: CASSLGQPSDTQYF
v_gene: TRBV7-6; j_gene: TRBJ2-7; CDR3aa: CASSSGLSYEQYF